These 12 T cell receptor beta chains were sequenced from one sample in a study of T cell responses to AZD1222 COVID-19 vaccine. Some clones are missing from TCRdb's copy, which holds only in-frame ones; the method was immunoSEQ multiplex PCR. The table records about 140,000 clones, just under 95% of them present only once. Sequences were derived from peripheral blood, sampled on day 0 of AZD1222 vaccination. These receptors all stem from an adult in good health.

This clone was seen only a few times. The V and J genes are TRBV19 and TRBJ2-7; D is possibly TRBD2 (5 bases). CDR3 length: 16 residues. Trimming cost V 4 bases and J 2 bases, with 18 bases left between them. CDR1 and CDR2 from the germline V gene are LNHDA and SQIVND (reference sequence). CDR3 sequence reads: CASSTFGVEETYEQYF. In DNA form, the CDR3 reads TGTGCCAGTAGTACCTTCGGGGTAGAAGAGACCTACGAGCAGTACTTC.

The rearrangement joins TRBV14 to TRBJ1-1; no clear D gene. Trimming took off 1 base at V and 11 bases at J, with 11 bases between the two ends. Per the germline V gene, CDR1 is SGHDN and CDR2 is FVKESK. The CDR3 contains 12 residues. CDR3 bases: TGTGCCAGCAGCCAAGGGGCAAGGCGGGCTTTCTTT. Translated, it gives CASSQGARRAFF.

This chain connects TRBV9 to TRBJ1-3, with D uncertain. From germline, CDR1 is SGDLS and CDR2 YYNGEE. V was pared by 0 bases and J by 0 bases, with 10 bases between. The CDR3 spans 16 residues. The CDR3 DNA is TGTGCCAGCAGCGTAGGCAGAGCCTTCTCTGGAAACACCATATATTTT. Protein product: CASSVGRAFSGNTIYF.

About this clone itself: In the same sample, other DNA sequences code for this CDR3. The V call is TRBV6-5, the J call TRBJ1-1, with TRBD1 identical over 7 bases. The CDR3 is 15 amino acids. Unmatched junction bases numbered 3, after V lost 0 bases and J lost 2 bases. Germline values: CDR1 MNHEY, CDR2 SVGAGI. The CDR3 bases are TGTGCCAGCAGTTACTCGAGGACAGGAAACACTGAAGCTTTCTTT. Translation: CASSYSRTGNTEAFF.

The chain couples TRBV19 to TRBJ1-1, with D perhaps TRBD1 (5 bases). Deletions cut 4 bases from V and 1 base from J, with 13 bases between. Germline CDR1 and CDR2: LNHDA and SQIVND (reference sequence). The CDR3 has 15 amino acids. This CDR3 reads CASSTQDGSNTEAFF. The CDR3, as DNA: TGTGCCAGTAGTACACAGGACGGTTCGAACACTGAAGCTTTCTTT.

This clone appeared a few times. V is TRBV7-6 and J is TRBJ1-3, with a tentative D call TRBD1 (5 bases). CDR3 size: 16 residues. Germline V gives CDR1 SGHVS, CDR2 FNYEAQ. The ends were cut back, 5 bases at V and 0 bases at J, with 14 bases in the middle. The CDR3 sequence: CASSQVTGHSGNTIYF. The DNA of the CDR3 is TGTGCCAGCAGCCAGGTTACCGGACACTCTGGAAACACCATATATTTT. Looking up the rest from reference TRBV7-6 and TRBJ1-3 gives the full variable domain: GAGVSQSPRYKVTKRGQDVALRCDPISGHVSLYWYRQALGQGPEFLTYFNYEAQQDKSGLPNDRFSAERPEGSISTLTIQRTEQRDSAMYRCASSQVTGHSGNTIYFGEGSWLTVV.

This clone was seen more than once but under ten times. The chain links TRBV2 to TRBJ2-2; D gene unclear. Per germline, CDR1 SNHLY and CDR2 FYNNEI. The V end was cut by 5 bases, the J end by 2 bases, with 12 bases between. The CDR3 has 15 residues. CDR3 sequence: CASSPDFLNTGELFF. CDR3 nucleotide sequence: TGTGCCAGCAGTCCCGACTTTTTAAACACCGGGGAGCTGTTTTTT.

This chain uses TRBV10-3 with TRBJ2-3; D unclear. The CDR3 sequence is 14 residues long. With 2 bases removed from V and 6 bases from J, the gap between germline ends came to 12 bases. Per germline, CDR1 ENHRY and CDR2 SYGVKD. In DNA form, the CDR3 reads TGTGCCATCAGTGAGCTGGTCAAGGCGGATACGCAGTATTTT. This codes for CAISELVKADTQYF.

The chain has TRBV6-4 and TRBJ2-5, with 9 positions matching TRBD1. The CDR3 contains 15 residues. The V segment lost 6 bases and the J segment 0 bases; nucleotides outside the gene matches: 5. Per germline, CDR1 MRHNA and CDR2 SNTAGT. The CDR3 sequence: CASSDRDRDQETQYF. The CDR3 nucleotides read TGTGCCAGCAGCGACCGGGACAGGGACCAAGAGACCCAGTACTTC.

V usage is TRBV3-1 (or the pseudogene TRBV3-2) and J usage is TRBJ2-5, with D perhaps being TRBD1 or TRBD2 (6 bases each). This CDR3 is built from 15 residues. Trimming shortened V by 2 bases and J by 5 bases, and 15 bases separated the two germline ends. CDR1 and CDR2 from the germline V gene are LGHDT and YNNKEL (reference sequence). Here the CDR3 DNA reads TGTGCCAGCAGCCAACATGAGGGGGGTGGTGAGACCCAGTACTTC. Amino acids: CASSQHEGGGETQYF.

The chain has TRBV5-1 and TRBJ1-2; 8 bases align to TRBD1. Germline lookup yields CDR1 SGHRS and CDR2 YFSETQ. V lost 4 bases to trimming and J lost 5 bases; unmatched junction nucleotides: 16. This CDR3 contains 17 residues. CDR3 DNA: TGCGCCAGCAGCGCCGGGACAGGACTCCCCGGCGGGTATGGCTACACCTTC. The encoded protein is CASSAGTGLPGGYGYTF.

The V gene is TRBV19, the J gene TRBJ1-4, with a weak D call TRBD1 (5 bases). Germline V CDR1 and CDR2: LNHDA, SQIVND (reference sequence). The length of the CDR3 is 13 residues. V was cut by 3 bases and J by 4 bases, with 6 bases left in between. Here the CDR3 reads CASSIRDNEKLFF. CDR3 in DNA: TGTGCCAGTAGTATCAGGGATAATGAAAAACTGTTTTTT.